Detailed here is one T cell receptor beta chain. With 4 bases clipped from V and 0 bases from J, the junction kept 2 bases outside the gene matches. The germline gives CDR1 SEHNR, CDR2 FQNEAQ (reference sequence). This CDR3 is 14 amino acids long. The sample belongs to a study of cytomegalovirus exposure and HLA in healthy donors. The PCR ran on 60 Vbeta and 13 Jbeta primers. Clones were read by immunoSEQ multiplex PCR, and TCRdb kept only the in-frame ones, dropping some. The sample shows roughly 160,000 clones, roughly 80% of them seen only once. This sequence was found in a male donor in good health and CMV-seronegative. The sequencing input was PBMCs. The chain combines TRBV7-9 with TRBJ2-5, with 7 positions matching TRBD1. This CDR3 reads CASSSGQYQETQYF. The CDR3, as DNA: TGTGCCAGCAGCTCGGGACAGTACCAAGAGACCCAGTACTTC. The full variable domain, in which reference TRBV7-9 and TRBJ2-5 provide the parts outside the CDR3, is DTGVSQNPRHKITKRGQNVTFRCDPISEHNRLYWYRQTLGQGPEFLTYFQNEAQLEKSRLLSDRFSAERPKGSFSTLEIQRTEQGDSAMYLCASSSGQYQETQYFGPGTRLLVL.